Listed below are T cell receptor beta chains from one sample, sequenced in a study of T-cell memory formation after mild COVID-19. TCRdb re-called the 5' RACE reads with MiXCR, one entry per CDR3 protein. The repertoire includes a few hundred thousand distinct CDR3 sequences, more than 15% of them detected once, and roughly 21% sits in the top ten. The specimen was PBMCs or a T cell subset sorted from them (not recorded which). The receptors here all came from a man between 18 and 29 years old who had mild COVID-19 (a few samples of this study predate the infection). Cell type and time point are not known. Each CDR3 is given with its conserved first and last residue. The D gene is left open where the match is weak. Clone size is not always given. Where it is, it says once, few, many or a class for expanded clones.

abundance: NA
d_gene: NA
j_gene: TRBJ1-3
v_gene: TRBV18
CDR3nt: TGTGCAAGCTCACCACCCTACTACTCTGGAAACACCATATATTTT
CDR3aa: CASSPPYYSGNTIYF

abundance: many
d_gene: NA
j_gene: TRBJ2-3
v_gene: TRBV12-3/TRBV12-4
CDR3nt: TGTGCCAGCACCCCCCCTTGGGGGCCTAGCACAGATACGCAGTATTTT
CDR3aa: CASTPPWGPSTDTQYF

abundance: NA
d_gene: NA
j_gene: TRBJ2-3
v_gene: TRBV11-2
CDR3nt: TGTGCCAGCAGCTTCGCAGACGAGGGCGCAGATACGCAGTATTTT
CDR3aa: CASSFADEGADTQYF

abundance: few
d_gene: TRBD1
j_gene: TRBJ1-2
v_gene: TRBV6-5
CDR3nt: TGTGCCAGCAGTCGGGACAGGCACTACTATGGCTACACCTTC
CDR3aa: CASSRDRHYYGYTF

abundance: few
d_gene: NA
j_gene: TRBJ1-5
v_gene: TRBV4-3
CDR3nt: TGCGCCAGCAGCCAAGTGGCAGGTCGGTATCAGCCCCAGCATTTT
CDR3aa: CASSQVAGRYQPQHF

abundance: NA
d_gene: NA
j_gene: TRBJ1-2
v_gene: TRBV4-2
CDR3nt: TGTGCCAGCAGCCCGACGGTAGCTAACTATGGCTACACCTTC
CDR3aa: CASSPTVANYGYTF

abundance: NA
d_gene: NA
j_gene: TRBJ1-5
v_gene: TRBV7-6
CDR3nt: TGTGCCAGCAGCTTAGGGCGGGGTGGCAATCAGCCCCAGCATTTT
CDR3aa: CASSLGRGGNQPQHF

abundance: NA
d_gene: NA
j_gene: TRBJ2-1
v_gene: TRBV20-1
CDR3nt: TGCAGTGCTAGAGATTCGGTTCGGGTCAATGAGCAGTTCTTC
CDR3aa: CSARDSVRVNEQFF

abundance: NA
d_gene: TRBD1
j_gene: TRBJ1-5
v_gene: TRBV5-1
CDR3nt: TGCGCCAGCAGCCCTGGGACAGATGCCGGTCGGCCCCAGCATTTT
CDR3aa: CASSPGTDAGRPQHF

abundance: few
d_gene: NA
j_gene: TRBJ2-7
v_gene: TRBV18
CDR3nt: TGTGCCAGCTCTACCTGGGACCGCCGGGCCAAATTGTACTTC
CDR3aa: CASSTWDRRAKLYF

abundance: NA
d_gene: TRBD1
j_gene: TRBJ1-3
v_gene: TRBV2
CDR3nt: TGTGCCAGCAGACTGGACAGGGGGCCTGGAAACACCATATATTTT
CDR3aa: CASRLDRGPGNTIYF

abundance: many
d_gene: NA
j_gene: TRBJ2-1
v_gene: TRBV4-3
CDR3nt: TGCGCCAGCAGCCAAGATTGGACACCGGGGAATGAGCAGTTCTTC
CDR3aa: CASSQDWTPGNEQFF

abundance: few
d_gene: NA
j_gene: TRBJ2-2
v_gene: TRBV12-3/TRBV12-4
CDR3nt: TGTGCCAGCAGTTCTGCTATCCTGGGCACCGGGGAGCTGTTTTTT
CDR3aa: CASSSAILGTGELFF

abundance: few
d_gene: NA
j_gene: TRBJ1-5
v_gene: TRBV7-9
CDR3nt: TGTGCCAGCAGCCCCATTGGGCCCCCGCAGCCCCAGCATTTT
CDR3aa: CASSPIGPPQPQHF

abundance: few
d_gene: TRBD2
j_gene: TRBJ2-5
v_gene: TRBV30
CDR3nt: TGTGCCTGGAGTGAAGCGGGGAGGACCCAGTACTTC
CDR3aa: CAWSEAGRTQYF

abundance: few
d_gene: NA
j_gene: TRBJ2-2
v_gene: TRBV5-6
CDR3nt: TGTGCCAGCAGCTTACTGCAGGCGAACACCGGGGAGCTGTTTTTT
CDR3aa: CASSLLQANTGELFF

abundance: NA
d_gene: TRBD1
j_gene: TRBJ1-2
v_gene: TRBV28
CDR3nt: TGTGCCAGCAGTTTCGAACAGGGGGATGTCTATGGCTACACCTTC
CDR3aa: CASSFEQGDVYGYTF

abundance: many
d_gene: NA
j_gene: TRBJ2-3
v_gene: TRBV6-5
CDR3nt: TGTGCCAGCAGTTACCCCTGGCATACGCAGTATTTT
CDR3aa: CASSYPWHTQYF

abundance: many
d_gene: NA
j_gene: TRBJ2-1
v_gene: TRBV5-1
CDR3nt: TGCGCCAGCAGCCCTCGGGGGAGCTCCTACAATGAGCAGTTCTTC
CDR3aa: CASSPRGSSYNEQFF

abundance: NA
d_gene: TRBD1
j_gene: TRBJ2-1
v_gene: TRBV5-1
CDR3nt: TGCGCCAGCAGCCCCTCGACAGGGACCGGCAATGAGCAGTTCTTC
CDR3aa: CASSPSTGTGNEQFF

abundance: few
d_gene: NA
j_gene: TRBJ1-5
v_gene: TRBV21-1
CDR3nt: TGTGCCAGTAGGCAGAACGCGCGGCCCAGGGTACCCCAGCATTTT
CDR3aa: CASRQNARPRVPQHF

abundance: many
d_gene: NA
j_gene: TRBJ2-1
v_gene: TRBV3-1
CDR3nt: TGTGCCAGCAGCTATGACAATGAGCAGTTCTTC
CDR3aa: CASSYDNEQFF

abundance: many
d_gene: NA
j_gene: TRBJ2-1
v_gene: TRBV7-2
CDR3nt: TGTGCCAGCAGCTTTTGGGGTACGGTGCATGAGCAGTTCTTC
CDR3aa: CASSFWGTVHEQFF

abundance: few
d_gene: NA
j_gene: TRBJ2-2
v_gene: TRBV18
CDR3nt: TGTGCCAGCTCACCTAGCTCGAACGGGGAGCTGTTTTTT
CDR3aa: CASSPSSNGELFF

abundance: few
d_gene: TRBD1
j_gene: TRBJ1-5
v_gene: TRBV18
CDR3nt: TGTGCCAGCTCACAGACAGGGGGGAAGAGGCAGCCCCAGCATTTT
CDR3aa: CASSQTGGKRQPQHF

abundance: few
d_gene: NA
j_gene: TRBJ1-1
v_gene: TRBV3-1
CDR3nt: TGTGCCAGCAGCCAAGCACGTGGGGGTGAAGCTTTCTTT
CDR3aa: CASSQARGGEAFF

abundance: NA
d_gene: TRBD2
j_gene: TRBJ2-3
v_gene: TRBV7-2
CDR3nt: TGTGCCAGCAGCCGCCGGGCGGGGGGGGGCACAGATACGCAGTATTTT
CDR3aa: CASSRRAGGGTDTQYF

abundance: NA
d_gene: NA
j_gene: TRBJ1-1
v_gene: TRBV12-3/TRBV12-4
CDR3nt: TGTGCCAGCACCCCGGGCAGCACTGAAGCTTTCTTT
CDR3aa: CASTPGSTEAFF

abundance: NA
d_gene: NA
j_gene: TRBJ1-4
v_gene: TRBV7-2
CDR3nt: TGTGCCAGCAGCTTAGTTGGGATAGGGATTAATGAAAAACTGTTTTTT
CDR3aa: CASSLVGIGINEKLFF

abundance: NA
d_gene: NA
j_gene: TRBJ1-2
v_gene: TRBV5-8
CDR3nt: TGTGCCAGCAGCTTGACGTTCGGCTACACCTTC
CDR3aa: CASSLTFGYTF

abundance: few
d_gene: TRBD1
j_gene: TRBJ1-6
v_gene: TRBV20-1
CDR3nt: TGCAGTGCTAGGTTTTCCAGGGGGCAACGGCCGGGGTCCTATAATTCACCCCTCCACTTT
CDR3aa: CSARFSRGQRPGSYNSPLHF

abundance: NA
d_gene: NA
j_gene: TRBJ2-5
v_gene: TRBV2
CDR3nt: TGTGCCAGCAGGGGAATGAGGGAGACCCAGTACTTC
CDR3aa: CASRGMRETQYF

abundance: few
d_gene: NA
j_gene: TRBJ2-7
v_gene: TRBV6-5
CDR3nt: TGTGCCAGCAGTACGGGGTATCACAGGGCCTACGAGCAGTACTTC
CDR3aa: CASSTGYHRAYEQYF

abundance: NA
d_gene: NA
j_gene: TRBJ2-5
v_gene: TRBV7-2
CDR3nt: TGTGCCAGCAGCTTAGTTACGGCAAGGGAGACCCAGTACTTC
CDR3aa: CASSLVTARETQYF

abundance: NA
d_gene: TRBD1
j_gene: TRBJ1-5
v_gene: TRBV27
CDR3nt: TGTGCCAGCAGTTCACAGGGGGCCCGAGGGGCCCAGCATTTT
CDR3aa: CASSSQGARGAQHF

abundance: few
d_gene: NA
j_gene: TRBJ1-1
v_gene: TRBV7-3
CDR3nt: TGTGCCAGCAGCCCAGGCCTGGGCCCCACTGAAGCTTTCTTT
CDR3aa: CASSPGLGPTEAFF

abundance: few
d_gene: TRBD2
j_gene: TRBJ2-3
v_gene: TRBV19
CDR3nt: TGTGCCAGTAGTCAACTAGCGGGGTATACAGATACGCAGTATTTT
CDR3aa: CASSQLAGYTDTQYF

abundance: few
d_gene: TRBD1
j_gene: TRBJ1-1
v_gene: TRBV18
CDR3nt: TGTGCCAGCTCACCCGGGCAGGGGGCGAACACTGAAGCTTTCTTT
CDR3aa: CASSPGQGANTEAFF

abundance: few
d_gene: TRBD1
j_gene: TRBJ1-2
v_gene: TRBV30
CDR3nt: TGTGCCTGGGCGGGACAGCCCTATGGCTACACCTTC
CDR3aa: CAWAGQPYGYTF

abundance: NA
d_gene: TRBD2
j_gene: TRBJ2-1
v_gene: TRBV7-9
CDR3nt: TGTGCCAGCAGGCAGACTAGCGGGGGGCAGTACAATGAGCAGTTCTTC
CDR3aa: CASRQTSGGQYNEQFF

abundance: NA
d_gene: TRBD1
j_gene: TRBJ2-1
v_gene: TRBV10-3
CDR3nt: TGTGCCATCCGGGGGGACAGGGATAATGAGCAGTTCTTC
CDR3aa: CAIRGDRDNEQFF

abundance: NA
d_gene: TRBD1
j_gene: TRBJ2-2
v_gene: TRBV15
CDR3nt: TGTGCCACCAGCAGACTGCCGGGACAGGGGGAGGCCGGGGAGCTGTTTTTT
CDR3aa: CATSRLPGQGEAGELFF

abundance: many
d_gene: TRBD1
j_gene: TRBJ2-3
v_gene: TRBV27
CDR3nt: TGTGCCACCACGCCGGGACAGGGATCAGATACGCAGTATTTT
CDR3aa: CATTPGQGSDTQYF

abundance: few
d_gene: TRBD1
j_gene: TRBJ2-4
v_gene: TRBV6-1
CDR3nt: TGTGCCAGCAGTGGGACAGGGCAAGGGAACATTCAGTACTTC
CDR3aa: CASSGTGQGNIQYF

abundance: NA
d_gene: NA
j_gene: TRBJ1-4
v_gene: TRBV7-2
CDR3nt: TGTGCCAGCAGCGTCCGCGGGTTAAATGAAAAACTGTTTTTT
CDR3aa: CASSVRGLNEKLFF

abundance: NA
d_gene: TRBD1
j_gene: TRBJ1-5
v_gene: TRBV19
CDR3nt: TGTGCCAGTAACCCGAACGACAGGGGCTTTCAGCCCCAGCATTTT
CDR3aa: CASNPNDRGFQPQHF

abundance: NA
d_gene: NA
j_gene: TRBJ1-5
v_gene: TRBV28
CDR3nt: TGTGCCAGCAGTTTATCAGGGGTCTGGCAGCCCCAGCATTTT
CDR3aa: CASSLSGVWQPQHF

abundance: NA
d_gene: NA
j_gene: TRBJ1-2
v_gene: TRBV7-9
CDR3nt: TGTGCCAGCAGTCACGGTCAGGGCTATGGCTACACCTTC
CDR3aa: CASSHGQGYGYTF

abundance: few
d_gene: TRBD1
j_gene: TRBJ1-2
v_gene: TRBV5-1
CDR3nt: TGCGCCAGCAGCGTGGAGACAGGGGCTGGCTACACCTTC
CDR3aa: CASSVETGAGYTF

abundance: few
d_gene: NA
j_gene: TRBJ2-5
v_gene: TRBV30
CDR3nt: TGTGCCTGGAGTGTCGGAGGGACAGAGACCCAGTACTTC
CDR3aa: CAWSVGGTETQYF

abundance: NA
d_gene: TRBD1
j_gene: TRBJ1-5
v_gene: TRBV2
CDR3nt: TGTGCCAGCAGTGAACAGGGGGCTGGTCAGCCCCAGCATTTT
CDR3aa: CASSEQGAGQPQHF

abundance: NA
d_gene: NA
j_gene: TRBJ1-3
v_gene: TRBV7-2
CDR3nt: TGTGCCAGCAGCTTGAGGAGGGAGGGGAACACCATATATTTT
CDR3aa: CASSLRREGNTIYF

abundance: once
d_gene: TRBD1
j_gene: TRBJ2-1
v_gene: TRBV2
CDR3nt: TGTGCCAGCACTCGGGACAGAGGGAATGAGCAGTTCTTC
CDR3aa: CASTRDRGNEQFF

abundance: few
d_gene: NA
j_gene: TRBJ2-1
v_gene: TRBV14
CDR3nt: TGTGCCAGCAGCCCCTCTATCTTAAGTCAGGGGCCCACTCACAATGAGCAGTTCTTC
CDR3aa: CASSPSILSQGPTHNEQFF

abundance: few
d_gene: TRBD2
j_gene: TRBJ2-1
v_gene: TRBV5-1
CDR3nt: TGCGCCAGCAGCTTACCTAGCGGGGGGACCAACAATGAGCAGTTCTTC
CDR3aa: CASSLPSGGTNNEQFF

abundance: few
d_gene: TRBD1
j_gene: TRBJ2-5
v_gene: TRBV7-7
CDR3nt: TGTGCCAGCAGCATCGACAGGGGTCGGGGAGAGACCCAGTACTTC
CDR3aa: CASSIDRGRGETQYF

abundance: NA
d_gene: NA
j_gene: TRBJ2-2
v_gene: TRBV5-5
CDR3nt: TGTGCCAGCGCCAGATGGGGGTGGGACACCGGGGAGCTGTTTTTT
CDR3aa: CASARWGWDTGELFF

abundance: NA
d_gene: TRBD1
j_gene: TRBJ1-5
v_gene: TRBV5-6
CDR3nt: TGTGCCAGCAGCTTAGGGGACAGCCTTTGGCCCCAGCATTTT
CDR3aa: CASSLGDSLWPQHF